The 3 T cell receptor beta chains below were found in one sample sequenced in a study of T cells in women clearing cervical HPV infection (dated by TCRdb to the late 2010s). The library was made by the immunoSEQ multiplex PCR assay. What TCRdb holds here is the immuneACCESS table cut down to in-frame rearrangements. Part of the clones is not present; checked against another copy, under half of the missing clones reflect an unresolved V gene, and the others are unexplained. This sample's records show 35,000 to 45,000 clones. In total, the top ten clones hold 1.2% of the sample. Sequencing was carried out using blood buffy coat. The source of these receptors is a woman between 18 and 70 years old with a cervical HPV16 infection that either progressed to CIN3+ or cleared (not recorded which).

To note about this clone: The read terminates 3 residues before the CDR3 end, so the remaining end is supplied by the germline J gene. V is TRBV7-8 and J is TRBJ2-7; TRBD1 matches 7 bases. This CDR3 is 15 amino acids long. The junction had 7 bases not matched to a gene; V was cut back by 5 bases and J by 0 bases. Germline CDR1 and CDR2: SGHVS and FQNEAQ. This chain's CDR3 is CASSVRQGPSYEQYF. CDR3 DNA, as far as it was read: TGTGCCAGCAGCGTTAGACAGGGACCCTCCTACGAG.

This clone registers medium-sized (0.01 to 0.1%) by frequency. The read ends 3 residues early relative to the CDR3; the germline J gene fills the gap. The V gene is TRBV29-1, the J gene TRBJ2-7; 9 bases are shared with TRBD2. Germline V lookup: CDR1 SQVTM, CDR2 ANQGSEA. The CDR3 has 12 amino acids. V lost 5 bases, J lost 3 bases, and 2 bases stayed unmatched. CDR3 bases read: TGCAGCGTTTGTAGCGGGGGCTACGAG. Its protein product is CSVCSGGYE. The entire CDR3 protein reads CSVCSGGYEQYF.

The sequenced part of the CDR3 DNA is TGCAGTGCTCCCACGGGACAGGGGGCCAATGAG. The encoded protein is CSAPTGQGANE. From start to end, the CDR3 is CSAPTGQGANEQFF. This chain joins TRBV20-1 and TRBJ2-1, with TRBD1 identical over 12 bases. Read coverage stops 3 residues before the CDR3 terminus; the germline J gene supplies the remainder. CDR1 and CDR2 (germline): DFQATT, SNEGSKA (reference sequence). This CDR3 comprises 14 residues. The V segment lost 5 bases and the J segment 6 bases; nucleotides outside the gene matches: 5.